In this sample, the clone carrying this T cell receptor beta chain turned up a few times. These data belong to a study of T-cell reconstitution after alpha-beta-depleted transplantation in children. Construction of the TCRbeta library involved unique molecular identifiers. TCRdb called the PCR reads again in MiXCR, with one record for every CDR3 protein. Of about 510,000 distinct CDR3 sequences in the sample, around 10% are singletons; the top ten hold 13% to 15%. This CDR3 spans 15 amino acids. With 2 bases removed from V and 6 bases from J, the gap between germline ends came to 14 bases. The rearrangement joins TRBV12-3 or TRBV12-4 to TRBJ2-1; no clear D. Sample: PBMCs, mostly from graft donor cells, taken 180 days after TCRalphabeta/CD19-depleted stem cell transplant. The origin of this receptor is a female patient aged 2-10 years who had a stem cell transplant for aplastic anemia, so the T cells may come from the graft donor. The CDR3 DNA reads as TGTGCCAGCAGTTTACTAACGCCGCCTTCCAATGAGCAGTTCTTC. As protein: CASSLLTPPSNEQFF.